Given below is one TCR beta chain in context. Its specificity is not known. The data belong to a study of early T cells in non-severe SARS-CoV-2 infection. The wider study: Sequenced bulk RNA came from whole blood that was unsorted, and chains were unpaired. Study results and caveats: CD4 and private specificities were missed by VDJdb matching, which favored anti-spike CD8 responses.

The CDR3 loop spans 15 amino acids. V was pared by 8 bases and J by 6 bases, with 14 bases of the junction left unmatched. Per the germline V gene, CDR1 is MGHRA and CDR2 is YSYEKL. Tagging with unique molecular identifiers was applied to individual cDNA molecules. In TCRdb, the 5' RACE reads were re-called with MiXCR into one record per CDR3 protein. The sample consists of more than 80,000 distinct CDR3 sequences, over 13% of them appearing once. V gene TRBV4-1 combines with J gene TRBJ1-2; 8 positions match TRBD1. The sequenced sample consisted of whole blood. The origin of this receptor is an adult who was a healthcare worker with PCR-confirmed SARS-CoV-2 infection or an uninfected control (not recorded which). This CDR3 is CASGYQGAGYDGYTF. CDR3 coding DNA: TGCGCCAGCGGATATCAGGGGGCGGGATATGATGGCTACACCTTC.